Sequencing of this TCR beta chain was carried out in a study of vaccination effects on CD4 cells after COVID-19. Findings of the study overall: At late timepoints after vaccination, vaccine- and infection-induced clones shrank markedly.

This clone was observed a handful of times. Its antigen is not identified. The assay was immunoSEQ multiplex PCR, and TCRdb's table has in-frame clones only and misses some. The sample has tens of thousands of clones; 70% to 75% are singletons. Before sequencing took place, the ViraFEST assay used viral peptide pools to expand antigen-specific CD4+ T cells. Investigators separated out CD4+ T cells once less than 11 days of culture had passed. Subjects were given two BNT162b2 or mRNA-1273 vaccine doses. The source was CD4+ T cells from PBMCs cultured with HCoV-229E spike peptides, collected after COVID-19 vaccination. This TCR was recovered from a human donor who received a COVID-19 vaccine.

The CDR3 here is CASLRDRGEKLFF. The CDR3 region has the DNA TGTGCCAGTCTCCGGGACAGGGGTGAAAAACTGTTTTTT. This chain uses TRBV19 with TRBJ1-4; 10 bases are shared with TRBD1. With 8 bases clipped from V and 7 bases from J, the junction kept 4 bases outside the gene matches. CDR1 and CDR2 from the germline V gene are LNHDA and SQIVND (reference sequence). This CDR3 comprises 13 residues.